What follows is one TCR beta chain and its context. Using immunoSEQ multiplex PCR, the repertoire was profiled, and TCRdb retains in-frame clones only, with some absent. This table has 250,000 to 300,000 clones, 80% to 90% appearing once. Recruited during active infection, patients (from Seattle) were subsequently followed longitudinally. This CDR3 comprises 13 residues. Germline V gene sequence: CDR1 MNHEY, CDR2 SMNVEV (reference sequence). V was pared by 0 bases and J by 7 bases, with 6 bases between. This specimen belongs to a study of blood T cell repertoires in COVID-19. This TCR was recovered from a woman in her 70s with COVID-19, enrolled during active disease. Material for sequencing was peripheral blood. V usage is TRBV27 and J usage is TRBJ2-2; D remains ambiguous. In nucleotides, the CDR3 is TGTGCCAGCAGTTTATCCCTAATCGGGGAGCTGTTTTTT. Translating it yields CASSLSLIGELFF.